The rows below give T cell receptor beta chains drawn from one sample of a study of cytomegalovirus exposure and HLA in healthy donors. Repertoires were generated with immunoSEQ multiplex PCR, while TCRdb's copy carries only in-frame clones and drops some. Of about 220,000 clones in the sample, about 89% were seen once. The sequencing sample was made of PBMCs. These receptor sequences come from a woman under 30 in good health and CMV-seronegative. Both conserved end residues are trimmed from each CDR3.

j_call: TRBJ2-3
v_call: TRBV6-5
cdr3_aa: ASRPGQGSADTQY

j_call: TRBJ2-7
v_call: TRBV9
cdr3_aa: ASSGGQGISYEQY

j_call: TRBJ1-2
v_call: TRBV29-1
cdr3_aa: SVDDRGPKNT

j_call: TRBJ2-2
v_call: TRBV15
cdr3_aa: ATSSPDRSTGELF

j_call: TRBJ1-2
v_call: TRBV18
cdr3_aa: ASSPDSNYGYT

j_call: TRBJ2-2
v_call: TRBV21-1
cdr3_aa: ASSKNPQQEGGGELF

j_call: TRBJ2-1
v_call: TRBV5-1
cdr3_aa: ASRAGGPNEQF

j_call: TRBJ1-5
v_call: TRBV9
cdr3_aa: ASSVEGVREPQH

j_call: TRBJ2-5
v_call: TRBV5-4
cdr3_aa: ASRARGQDHGETQY

j_call: TRBJ1-5
v_call: TRBV6-1
cdr3_aa: ASSEGSPGSNQPQH

j_call: TRBJ1-3
v_call: TRBV11-2
cdr3_aa: ASSLGQSSGNTIY

j_call: TRBJ2-2
v_call: TRBV18
cdr3_aa: ASSPSGSATGELF

j_call: TRBJ2-5
v_call: TRBV30
cdr3_aa: AWSNTRGQKETQY

j_call: TRBJ1-5
v_call: TRBV6-4
cdr3_aa: ARRGQGEYSNQPQH

j_call: TRBJ2-7
v_call: TRBV6-5
cdr3_aa: ATLRSGRAYEQY

j_call: TRBJ1-1
v_call: TRBV19
cdr3_aa: ASSIKRGLLNTEAF

j_call: TRBJ2-7
v_call: TRBV5-6
cdr3_aa: ASSLGTSHREQY

j_call: TRBJ1-1
v_call: TRBV7-3
cdr3_aa: ASSLRGPRDYTEAF

j_call: TRBJ1-5
v_call: TRBV30
cdr3_aa: AWSRDNSNQPQH

j_call: TRBJ1-6
v_call: TRBV10-3
cdr3_aa: AFPGQVVSVYNSPLH

j_call: TRBJ1-4
v_call: TRBV9
cdr3_aa: ASSVATQGGEKLF

j_call: TRBJ2-2
v_call: TRBV2
cdr3_aa: ASERTGGDTGELF

j_call: TRBJ2-7
v_call: TRBV5-1
cdr3_aa: ASSLVSGGSYEQY

j_call: TRBJ2-3
v_call: TRBV27
cdr3_aa: ASSSPRRGVAGGPTSTDTQY

j_call: TRBJ2-7
v_call: TRBV19
cdr3_aa: ATDGGTSYEQY

j_call: TRBJ2-1
v_call: TRBV5-1
cdr3_aa: ASSSTPGQGGNEQF

j_call: TRBJ1-2
v_call: TRBV28
cdr3_aa: ASKEGARGYT

j_call: TRBJ2-7
v_call: TRBV30
cdr3_aa: AWSVSYEQY

j_call: TRBJ2-7
v_call: TRBV10-1
cdr3_aa: ASSDPEGTSGRQKHYEQY

j_call: TRBJ1-1
v_call: TRBV10-2
cdr3_aa: ASTMNTEAF

j_call: TRBJ2-1
v_call: TRBV5-4
cdr3_aa: ASSQKKQGAAGNEQF

j_call: TRBJ1-1
v_call: TRBV28
cdr3_aa: ASSLSGIAEAF

j_call: TRBJ2-3
v_call: TRBV19
cdr3_aa: ASSTADTQY

j_call: TRBJ2-7
v_call: TRBV4-1
cdr3_aa: ASSPAGRVYEQY

j_call: TRBJ1-5
v_call: TRBV30
cdr3_aa: AWRTMGQGSNQPQH

j_call: TRBJ2-2
v_call: TRBV18
cdr3_aa: ASSPYNVAGGQIGELF

j_call: TRBJ1-4
v_call: TRBV11-2
cdr3_aa: ASSSQRTNEKLF

j_call: TRBJ1-4
v_call: TRBV9
cdr3_aa: ASSVGAGNEKLF

j_call: TRBJ2-7
v_call: TRBV2
cdr3_aa: ASSAIQGVIGLYEQY

j_call: TRBJ2-1
v_call: TRBV7-8
cdr3_aa: ASSLGGRYNEQF

j_call: TRBJ2-5
v_call: TRBV19
cdr3_aa: ASSKRGGTSGNQETQY

j_call: TRBJ2-3
v_call: TRBV6-5
cdr3_aa: ASSSDLGGGTDTQY

j_call: TRBJ2-7
v_call: TRBV5-1
cdr3_aa: ASSLRSPRGKILYEQY

j_call: TRBJ2-1
v_call: TRBV6-1
cdr3_aa: ASQNNNNEQF

j_call: TRBJ1-6
v_call: TRBV27
cdr3_aa: ASSLPLRDRGRSSPLH

j_call: TRBJ2-2
v_call: TRBV4-1
cdr3_aa: ASSQDPGERRELF

j_call: TRBJ1-1
v_call: TRBV7-9
cdr3_aa: ASSPVGGRTEAF